This is a list of T cell receptor beta chains from one sample in a study of vaccination and CD4 T cells after COVID-19. Their target antigens are unknown. TCRdb fed the PCR reads into MiXCR, producing one record per CDR3 protein. The data hold around 20,000 distinct CDR3 sequences, with roughly half observed a single time. Specimen: CD4+ T cells from blood, cultured in vitro, collected before SARS-CoV-2 vaccination. The receptors here all came from a human donor who had recovered from COVID-19. Both conserved end residues are part of each CDR3. A D gene is named only where the DNA matches it firmly. Not every row has a clone size; where given, it reads once, few, many or a size class.

TRBJ2-1 . 12 TRBV10-3 . CAISTGSNEQFF TGTGCCATCAGTACAGGGTCGAATGAGCAGTTCTTC
TRBJ1-1 . 12 TRBV20-1 few CSARERRAEAFF TGCAGTGCTAGAGAGAGGCGGGCTGAAGCTTTCTTT
TRBJ1-1 TRBD1 17 TRBV6-5 . CASSYSRTGKRNTKAFF TGTGCCAGCAGTTACTCCCGGACAGGTAAAAGGAACACTAAAGCTTTCTTT
TRBJ1-6 . 14 TRBV4-2 . CASSQEGDSSPLHF TGTGCCAGCAGCCAAGAGGGGGATTCTTCACCCCTCCACTTT
TRBJ2-7 TRBD1 15 TRBV5-4 . CASSEGQQPRYEQYF TGTGCCAGCAGCGAGGGACAGCAGCCGCGCTACGAGCAGTACTTC
TRBJ2-3 TRBD2 17 TRBV20-1 few CSATIGTSGRASDTQYF TGCAGTGCCACCATCGGGACTAGCGGGAGGGCCTCGGATACGCAGTATTTT
TRBJ1-2 TRBD1 18 TRBV6-5 few CASSYRPGQGEDSYGYTF TGTGCCAGCAGTTACCGCCCGGGACAGGGGGAAGATAGCTATGGCTACACCTTC
TRBJ2-1 . 14 TRBV6-2/TRBV6-3 . CASWSGPPGNEQFF TGTGCCAGCTGGTCAGGACCCCCGGGCAATGAGCAGTTCTTC
TRBJ2-1 TRBD2 14 TRBV19 few CATQRLAGYNEQFF TGTGCCACCCAGAGACTAGCGGGGTACAATGAGCAGTTCTTC
TRBJ1-5 . 15 TRBV5-5 once CASSLGVTSNQPQHF TGTGCCAGCAGCTTAGGTGTAACTAGCAATCAGCCCCAGCATTTT
TRBJ2-5 . 15 TRBV7-6 . CASSLRVGPQETQYF TGTGCCAGCAGCTTACGGGTAGGGCCGCAAGAGACCCAGTACTTC
TRBJ1-2 . 13 TRBV7-2 once CASTLGRTGGYTF TGTGCCAGCACCCTGGGCCGGACGGGGGGCTACACCTTC
TRBJ1-5 . 13 TRBV12-3/TRBV12-4 . CASSWGGRQPQHF TGTGCCAGCAGTTGGGGGGGAAGGCAGCCCCAGCATTTT
TRBJ2-1 TRBD2 14 TRBV7-2 . CASRSGLVGDEQFF TGTGCCAGCCGATCGGGACTAGTGGGGGATGAGCAGTTCTTC
TRBJ2-1 . 15 TRBV27 few CASRRGGTQWNEQFF TGTGCCAGCAGAAGGGGCGGGACACAATGGAATGAGCAGTTCTTC
TRBJ2-1 TRBD2 15 TRBV6-2/TRBV6-3 . CASSKTSGRLNEQFF TGTGCCAGCAGTAAGACTAGCGGGAGGTTAAATGAGCAGTTCTTC
TRBJ2-5 . 15 TRBV27 few CASKRTLGGQETQYF TGTGCCAGCAAACGGACCCTCGGGGGCCAAGAGACCCAGTACTTC
TRBJ2-2 . 16 TRBV18 . CASSRLTVTNTGELFF TGTGCCAGCTCGCGATTGACAGTCACGAACACCGGGGAGCTGTTTTTT
TRBJ2-3 . 13 TRBV15 . CATSRDYTDTQYF TGTGCCACCAGCAGAGATTATACGGATACGCAGTATTTT
TRBJ2-7 TRBD2 15 TRBV20-1 few CSALKSSGASYEQYF TGCAGTGCTCTGAAATCTAGCGGGGCCTCCTACGAGCAGTACTTC
TRBJ1-1 . 13 TRBV7-6 few CASSLGGGTEAFF TGTGCCAGCAGCTTAGGGGGGGGTACTGAAGCTTTCTTT
TRBJ2-3 TRBD2 15 TRBV20-1 . CSARLLAGGPDTQYF TGCAGTGCTAGATTACTAGCGGGGGGTCCAGATACGCAGTATTTT
TRBJ2-3 . 12 TRBV6-2/TRBV6-3 few CASSYVGFAQYF TGTGCCAGCAGTTACGTCGGATTTGCGCAGTATTTT
TRBJ2-7 . 15 TRBV25-1 . CASSEYSSGTPEQYF TGTGCCAGCAGTGAATATTCGTCAGGGACCCCCGAGCAGTACTTC
TRBJ1-5 . 13 TRBV11-3 . CASSRDSNQPQHF TGTGCCAGCAGTCGGGATAGCAATCAGCCCCAGCATTTT
TRBJ1-5 TRBD1 15 TRBV20-1 . CSARGNRGRNQPQHF TGCAGTGCTAGGGGGAACAGGGGACGCAATCAGCCCCAGCATTTT
TRBJ1-5 TRBD1 13 TRBV2 once CASRGQGSRPQHF TGTGCCAGCAGAGGACAGGGTAGTCGTCCCCAGCATTTT
TRBJ2-3 . 14 TRBV2 . CASGRDRSTDTQYF TGTGCCAGCGGGCGGGACCGATCCACAGATACGCAGTATTTT
TRBJ1-2 TRBD1 14 TRBV6-2/TRBV6-3 few CASGNRGLGYGYTF TGTGCCAGCGGAAACAGGGGGCTAGGCTATGGCTACACCTTC
TRBJ2-1 . 13 TRBV7-9 few CASSLGSYNEQFF TGTGCCAGCAGCCTGGGGTCCTACAATGAGCAGTTCTTC
TRBJ2-3 TRBD1 18 TRBV20-1 . CSARQGGSAYGVADTQYF TGCAGTGCTAGACAAGGGGGCTCTGCATATGGTGTTGCAGATACGCAGTATTTT
TRBJ1-2 . 13 TRBV5-4 . CASSPTLNYGYTF TGTGCCAGCAGCCCGACACTTAACTATGGCTACACCTTC
TRBJ1-6 TRBD1 13 TRBV24-1 . CATPGTGHSPLHF TGTGCCACCCCCGGGACAGGGCACTCACCCCTCCACTTT
TRBJ1-6 TRBD1 13 TRBV20-1 . CSARGTVDSPLHF TGCAGTGCTAGGGGGACAGTCGATTCACCCCTCCACTTT
TRBJ1-1 . 15 TRBV20-1 few CSARGLPTANTEAFF TGCAGTGCTAGGGGCCTCCCCACAGCCAACACTGAAGCTTTCTTT
TRBJ1-1 . 14 TRBV6-2/TRBV6-3 . CASSWRAWNTEAFF TGTGCCAGCAGTTGGAGGGCGTGGAACACTGAAGCTTTCTTT
TRBJ2-7 . 14 TRBV11-3 . CASSLDEVSLEQYF TGTGCCAGCAGCTTAGATGAAGTATCTCTCGAGCAGTACTTC
TRBJ1-2 . 15 TRBV6-2/TRBV6-3 . CASSYLQTSNYGYTF TGTGCCAGCAGTTATTTGCAGACCTCTAACTATGGCTACACCTTC
TRBJ1-1 TRBD1 13 TRBV12-3/TRBV12-4 . CASSLSGTEEAFF TGTGCCAGCAGTTTATCGGGGACAGAGGAAGCTTTCTTT
TRBJ1-2 . 14 TRBV11-3 few CASSLLQGNYGYTF TGTGCCAGCAGCTTACTGCAGGGGAACTATGGCTACACCTTC
TRBJ2-1 TRBD2 17 TRBV27 . CASSLYVAGDSYNEQFF TGTGCCAGCAGTTTATATGTAGCGGGAGACTCCTACAATGAGCAGTTCTTC
TRBJ1-2 TRBD1 16 TRBV20-1 few CSATRDRGYRGHGYTF TGCAGTGCTACCCGGGACAGGGGGTACAGGGGCCATGGCTACACCTTC
TRBJ1-5 TRBD1 15 TRBV19 few CASSTRDRGNQPQHF TGTGCCAGTAGTACTCGGGACAGGGGGAATCAGCCCCAGCATTTT
TRBJ1-2 . 17 TRBV15 few CATSQKRGGTTNYGYTF TGTGCCACGTCACAGAAAAGAGGCGGGACAACTAACTATGGCTACACCTTC